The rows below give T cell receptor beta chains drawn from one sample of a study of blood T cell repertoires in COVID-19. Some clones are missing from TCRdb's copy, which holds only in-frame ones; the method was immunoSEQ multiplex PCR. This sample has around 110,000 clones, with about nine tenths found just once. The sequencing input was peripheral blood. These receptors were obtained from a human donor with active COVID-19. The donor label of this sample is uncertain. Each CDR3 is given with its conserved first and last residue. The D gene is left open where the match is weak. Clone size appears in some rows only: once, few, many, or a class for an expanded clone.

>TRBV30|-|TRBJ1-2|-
CAWSQDFYYGYTF
TGTGCCTGGAGTCAGGATTTTTACTATGGCTACACCTTC
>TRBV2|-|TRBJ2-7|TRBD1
CASSGSGQGLRYEQYF
TGTGCCAGCAGTGGGAGCGGACAGGGGTTACGCTACGAGCAGTACTTC
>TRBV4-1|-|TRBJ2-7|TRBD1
CASSTTGGGYEQYF
TGCGCCAGCAGCACTACAGGGGGCGGCTACGAGCAGTACTTC
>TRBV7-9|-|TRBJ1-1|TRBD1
CASSLSQGEGNTEAFF
TGTGCCAGCAGCTTATCACAGGGGGAGGGGAACACTGAAGCTTTCTTT
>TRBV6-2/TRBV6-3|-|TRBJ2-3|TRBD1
CASSYTLATGGIDTQYF
TGTGCCAGCAGTTATACCCTCGCGACAGGGGGGATAGATACGCAGTATTTT
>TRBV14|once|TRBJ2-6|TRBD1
CASSPGTGGSGANVLTF
TGTGCCAGCAGCCCCGGGACAGGGGGCTCTGGGGCCAACGTCCTGACTTTC
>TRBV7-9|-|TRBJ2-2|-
CASSLSLTGELFF
TGTGCCAGCAGCCTAAGTCTCACCGGGGAGCTGTTTTTT
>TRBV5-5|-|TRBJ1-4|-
CASSRGRGNTNEKLFF
TGTGCCAGCAGCCGGGGGCGGGGGAACACTAATGAAAAACTGTTTTTT
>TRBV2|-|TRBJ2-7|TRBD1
CASSAPMDRYEQYF
TGTGCCAGCAGTGCTCCAATGGACAGGTACGAGCAGTACTTC
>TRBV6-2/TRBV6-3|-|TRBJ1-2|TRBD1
CASSQTGAAAKFYGYTF
TGTGCCAGCAGTCAAACAGGGGCCGCAGCAAAGTTCTATGGCTACACCTTC
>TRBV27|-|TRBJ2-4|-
CASSFRVDRLAKNIQYF
TGTGCCAGCAGTTTCAGGGTGGACAGATTAGCCAAAAACATTCAGTACTTC
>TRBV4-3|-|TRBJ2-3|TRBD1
CASSPRDSSTDTQYF
TGCGCCAGCAGCCCCCGGGACAGTAGCACAGATACGCAGTATTTT
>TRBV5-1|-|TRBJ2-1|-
CASSIRADIGEQFF
TGCGCCAGCAGCATACGGGCGGACATCGGTGAGCAGTTCTTC